Following are 13 T cell receptor beta chains from one sample sequenced in a study of shared clonotypes between healthy human individuals. Only in-frame clones appear in the TCRdb table, and some are missing; sequencing was by immunoSEQ multiplex PCR. This sample has about 980,000 clones; approximately 80% occur once, and the top ten carry approximately 1.5%. Sequences were obtained from memory CD4+ T cells sorted from blood. As to subset: CD45RA-negative fraction. These receptors originate from a man younger than 30 in good health.

About this clone itself: Because the CDR3 is missing its conserved closing phenylalanine or tryptophan, this is likely a read error. The DNA is omitted, as the CDR3 cannot be located on it reliably, and the CDR3 follows TCRdb's listing. This sequence joins TRBV5-8 and TRBJ2-7; TRBD1 is taken as the D call from the table, unchecked against the DNA. In germline, CDR1 is SGHTS, CDR2 YDEGEE. From its first to its last residue, the CDR3 has 11 amino acids. The CDR3 sequence: CASSLRTAKEL.

The chain combines TRBV4-2 with TRBJ2-7; the match to TRBD1 covers 12 bases. The CDR3 has 15 amino acids. In germline, CDR1 is LGHNA, CDR2 YNFKEQ. V lost 3 bases, J lost 8 bases, and 8 bases stayed unmatched. CDR3 DNA: TGTGCCAGCAGCCAGGTAGGGACAGGGGGCAGAAAGCAGTACTTC. This codes for CASSQVGTGGRKQYF.

V usage is TRBV6-5 and J usage is TRBJ2-7, with a weak D call TRBD1 (5 bases). V was pared by 6 bases and J by 0 bases, with 12 bases between. Germline CDR1 and CDR2: MNHEY and SVGAGI. The CDR3 has 14 amino acids. CDR3 bases: TGTGCCAGCAGCCAACACAGGAGCTCCTACGAGCAGTACTTC. This translates into CASSQHRSSYEQYF.

The chain couples TRBV11-2 to TRBJ2-3, with 7 bases that match TRBD1. This CDR3 is built from 16 residues. Per the germline V gene, CDR1 is SGHAT and CDR2 is FQNNGV. Trimming at V came to 1 base and at J to 5 bases, leaving 9 bases not matched to a gene. The CDR3 DNA sequence: TGTGCCAGCAGCTTAGCGGGGACAGATCCTCGAGATACGCAGTATTTT. It codes for CASSLAGTDPRDTQYF.

This clone was counted at least ten times. This chain uses TRBV13 with TRBJ2-2, with D possibly TRBD1 on 5 matching bases. CDR3 length equals 16 residues. Trimming took 4 bases from V and 5 from J, leaving 17 bases between them. Looked up from germline, CDR1 is PRHDT and CDR2 is FYEKMQ (reference sequence). CDR3 region: CASSSRQSGWTGELFF. The CDR3 nucleotides read TGTGCCAGCAGCTCCCGACAGTCCGGGTGGACCGGGGAGCTGTTTTTT. The full variable domain, its missing parts supplied by reference TRBV13 and TRBJ2-2, is AAGVIQSPRHLIKEKRETATLKCYPIPRHDTVYWYQQGPGQDPQFLISFYEKMQSDKGSIPDRFSAQQFSDYHSELNMSSLELGDSALYFCASSSRQSGWTGELFFGEGSRLTVL.

The chain joins TRBV27 to TRBJ2-1; TRBD2 matches 12 bases. The trim removed 6 bases at V and 4 bases at J, leaving 4 bases unmatched. CDR3 size: 15 residues. Germline V gene sequence: CDR1 MNHEY, CDR2 SMNVEV (reference sequence). The chain's CDR3 is CASSPSGRVYNEQFF. In DNA, the CDR3 is TGTGCCAGCAGCCCTAGCGGGAGGGTTTACAATGAGCAGTTCTTC.

This clone was recorded many times. In the same sample, other DNA sequences code for this CDR3. J is TRBJ2-1 and V is TRBV30; 8 positions match TRBD2. The CDR3 spans 14 residues. V dropped 2 bases and J dropped 2; count of bases not matched to a gene: 2. Looked up from germline, CDR1 is GTSNPN and CDR2 is SVGIG (reference sequence). The CDR3 reads CAWSPGLAYNEQFF. CDR3 DNA: TGTGCCTGGAGTCCGGGACTAGCCTACAATGAGCAGTTCTTC. Full variable domain (outside the CDR3, taken from reference TRBV30 and TRBJ2-1): SQTIHQWPATLVQPVGSPLSLECTVEGTSNPNLYWYRQAAGRGLQLLFYSVGIGQISSEVPQNLSASRPQDRQFILSSKKLLLSDSGFYLCAWSPGLAYNEQFFGPGTRLTVL.

CDR3 coding DNA: TGTGCCAGCAGCCGGACTAGCCAGGGCGAGACCCAGTACTTC. It yields the protein CASSRTSQGETQYF. J is TRBJ2-5 and V is TRBV7-2, with 8 bases fitting TRBD2. CDR1 SGHTA and CDR2 FQGNSA come from the germline V gene. The CDR3 is 14 amino acids. Unmatched junction bases numbered 7, after V lost 5 bases and J lost 5 bases.

CDR3 coding DNA: TGTGCCAGCTCACCATTACGGACAGGGGGCGGAGAGACCCAGTACTTC. Translation: CASSPLRTGGGETQYF. The chain couples TRBV18 to TRBJ2-5; 11 bases fit TRBD1. Germline assignment: CDR1 KGHSH and CDR2 LQKENI. This CDR3 comprises 16 residues. Trimming took 2 bases from V and 4 from J; bases not matched to a gene: 6. Filled out from reference TRBV18 and TRBJ2-5, the complete variable domain reads NAGVMQNPRHLVRRRGQEARLRCSPMKGHSHVYWYRQLPEEGLKFMVYLQKENIIDESGMPKERFSAEFPKEGPSILRIQQVVRGDSAAYFCASSPLRTGGGETQYFGPGTRLLVL.

For this clone: Other nucleotide sequences in the sample specify the same CDR3. The V gene is TRBV18, the J gene TRBJ2-7, with D possibly TRBD2 on 6 matching bases. This CDR3 contains 14 residues. The germline V gene has CDR1 KGHSH and CDR2 LQKENI. V lost 3 bases and J lost 6, with 15 bases in between. CDR3 nucleotide sequence: TGTGCCAGCTCACCTCGGAGGGCTGGTGGCGAGCAGTACTTC. It translates to CASSPRRAGGEQYF.

This clone was detected only once. This likely traces to a read error, being one base from a far larger clone. The CDR3 is CASSLQVNTEAFF. The CDR3 nucleotides read TGTGCCAGCAGCTTACAGGTGAACACTGAAGCTTTCTTT. The V and J genes are TRBV7-2 and TRBJ1-1; the D is unclear. This CDR3 contains 13 residues. CDR1 and CDR2 from the germline V gene are SGHTA and FQGNSA. Trimming removed 2 bases from V and 0 bases from J, with 4 bases in between.

In DNA form, the CDR3 reads TGCGCCAGCAGCTTCTCACAGGGGGCCAGCCAGGAGACCCAGTACTTC. This translates into CASSFSQGASQETQYF. The rearrangement uses TRBV5-1 and TRBJ2-5; TRBD1 matches at 9 bases. The trim removed 2 bases at V and 5 bases at J, leaving 10 bases unmatched. The CDR3 totals 16 residues. Germline V lookup: CDR1 SGHRS, CDR2 YFSETQ.

The V and J genes are TRBV6-5 and TRBJ1-2; no firm D call. V lost 4 bases, J lost 5 bases, and 17 bases lay in between. The length of the CDR3 is 15 residues. Per germline, CDR1 MNHEY and CDR2 SVGAGI. The CDR3 DNA sequence: TGTGCCAGCAGTTTAGGCCGCGAGGGCTCTTATGGCTACACCTTC. This gives the protein CASSLGREGSYGYTF.